This TCR beta chain was identified during a study of T-cell reconstitution after alpha-beta-depleted transplantation in children (dated by TCRdb to about 2016). Describing the broader study: The study quantitatively tracked T-cell immune reconstitution after TCRalphabeta/CD19-depleted allogeneic hematopoietic cell transplantation in children using TCR repertoire profiling. Paper-wide results and their limitations: The frequencies of hyperexpanded clones fell over the following months, and after one year, T-cell counts and TCRbeta diversity were mostly attributed to newly produced T cells. The apparently early alphabetaT-cell count recovery about two months after transplant was reportedly dependent on only several hundred rapidly expanded clones derived from non-depleted graft cells. In some patients, high TCRbeta diversity at day 60 was attributed to recipient T cells and intrathymic progenitors that had survived conditioning.

The treatment or condition label of this sample denotes: allogeneic hematopoietic cell transplantation with graft depleted of TCRalphabeta T cells and CD19 B cells. The children who served as transplant recipients had been given grafts of TCRalphabeta/CD19-depleted allogeneic hematopoietic cells. CDR1 SGHRS and CDR2 YFSETQ were looked up in the germline V gene. V is cut by 6 bases and J by 1 base, and the space between the germline ends is 14 bases. The CDR3 sequence holds 15 residues, the cysteine and phenylalanine included. Only CDR3 DNA is held: 45 bases, read in frame from base 1. Receptor libraries were prepared by PCR. The instrument was an Illumina HiSeq 2500. TCR libraries were prepared with molecular barcoding, using unique molecular identifiers to normalize TCRbeta repertoire quantification. The public reads were quality trimmed at Q25 with fastp and then assembled into clones with MiXCR by TCRdb, keeping productive beta chains. Each CDR3 protein gets just one entry, which takes the most common genes and DNA from the rows behind it. Recorded for this sample are 500,000 to 750,000 distinct CDR3 sequences; 27% of them occurred a single time. The top ten clonotypes cover approximately 33% of the sample.

Only a few counts were recorded for this clonotype. This receptor's antigen is unknown. No quality values exist for individual bases; no much larger clone is one base distant. This chain joins TRBV5-1 to TRBJ2-1; the D region possibly corresponds to TRBD1 (6 bases align). This specimen consisted of PBMCs, obtained before TCRalphabeta/CD19-depleted stem cell transplant. The TCR was taken from a boy under two years old with Wiskott-Aldrich syndrome, due to receive a stem cell transplant. The DNA sequence is TGCGCCAGCACCTCCGCCGGGACATCCTACAATGAGCAGTTCTTC. It translates to CASTSAGTSYNEQFF.